These 2 T cell receptor beta chains were sequenced from one sample in a study of T cell changes during pregnancy in multiple sclerosis. TCRdb keeps only in-frame clones here, not all; method: immunoSEQ multiplex PCR. The sample has 25,000 to 35,000 clones; around 88% are singletons. This sample comprised CD4+ T cells from peripheral blood mononuclear cells, obtained in the first trimester of pregnancy. The receptors come from a female donor in good health, enrolled as a control in a pregnancy study.

V and J are TRBV30 and TRBJ1-5; possible D gene TRBD1, 5 bases. CDR1 and CDR2 from the germline V gene are GTSNPN and SVGIG (reference sequence). V lost 2 bases, J lost 7 bases, and 15 bases lay in between. This CDR3 region has 14 residues. The CDR3 nucleotides read TGTGCCTGGAGTCAGCTCAGGGTTGGCCAGCCCCAGCATTTT. Amino acid sequence: CAWSQLRVGQPQHF.

The V and J genes are TRBV11-3 and TRBJ2-7; D gene uncertain. In germline, CDR1 is SGHNT, CDR2 YENEEA. The germline V and J ends were trimmed by 1 base and 1 base, with 8 bases remaining between them. This CDR3 contains 14 residues. This chain's CDR3 is CASSLVSLSYEQYF. In DNA form, the CDR3 reads TGTGCCAGCAGCTTAGTATCCCTTTCCTACGAGCAGTACTTC.